Following are 23 T cell receptor beta chains from one sample sequenced in a study of memory CD4+ T cells and cytomegalovirus serostatus. TCRdb's copy holds only in-frame clones and misses some; the assay was immunoSEQ multiplex PCR. Of 60,000 or so clones listed, about four fifths are singletons. The sort gate was single viable CD3+CD4+CD8-CD45RO+ cells for memory CD4+ T cells. Sequenced: memory CD4+ T cells from blood. These receptors came from an adult in good health and CMV-seronegative. Some clones in this sample may be carry-over from other donors' samples.

The CDR3 spells CASSFRKRGELFF. The CDR3 DNA reads TGTGCCAGCAGTTTCAGAAAAAGGGGGGAGCTGTTTTTT. The rearrangement links TRBV28 to TRBJ2-2, with no clear D. V was trimmed by 3 bases and J by 8 bases, leaving 10 bases between them. The CDR3 runs to 13 residues. Germline CDR1 is MDHEN and CDR2 is SYDVKM.

The DNA of the CDR3 is TGTGCCAGCAGCTTACGAACCGGGACAGGGATCTACGAGCAGTACTTC. Its protein product is CASSLRTGTGIYEQYF. The rearrangement links TRBV5-4 to TRBJ2-7, with 9 bases identical to TRBD1. The CDR3 has 16 residues. The germline V gene has CDR1 SGHNT and CDR2 YYREEE (reference sequence). V trimming: 2 bases; J trimming: 3 bases; junction bases outside the gene matches: 9.

J is TRBJ1-4 and V is TRBV30; D is unresolved. This CDR3 has 14 residues. Germline V gene lookup returns CDR1 GTSNPN and CDR2 SVGIG (reference sequence). V shed 2 bases and J shed 7 bases, with 14 bases lying between them. The CDR3 region has the DNA TGTGCCTGGAGTCGTACGCCCGGCGGTGAAAAACTGTTTTTT. Translating gives CAWSRTPGGEKLFF.

The gene calls are TRBV7-2 and TRBJ1-6, with TRBD1 as a possible D gene (6 bases). The CDR3 runs 15 residues. Germline loops: CDR1 SGHTA, CDR2 FQGNSA. The V end lost 0 bases, the J end lost 9 bases, and 12 bases lay between the germline ends. As DNA, the CDR3 is TGTGCCAGCAGCTTAGCAGGGGGTGGGAGTTCACCCCTCCACTTT. The encoded protein is CASSLAGGGSSPLHF.

V is TRBV18 and J is TRBJ2-7; D may correspond to TRBD1 or TRBD2 (6 bases each). The CDR3 has 14 residues. Germline V gene lookup returns CDR1 KGHSH and CDR2 LQKENI. Trimming left V 5 bases short and J 3 bases short, with 14 bases between. CDR3 loop: CASSERRDNYEQYF. The CDR3 region has the DNA TGTGCCAGCTCAGAGAGGCGGGACAACTACGAGCAGTACTTC.

The chain employs TRBV28 and TRBJ2-1; 11 nucleotides line up with TRBD2. The CDR3 consists of 14 residues. V was clipped by 6 bases and J by 9 bases; unmatched bases: 7. CDR1 MDHEN and CDR2 SYDVKM come from the germline V gene. This chain's CDR3 is CASSTLAGASEQFF. DNA for the CDR3: TGTGCCAGCAGCACACTAGCGGGAGCCTCTGAGCAGTTCTTC.

This chain uses TRBV7-9 with TRBJ2-1, with 8 nucleotides matching TRBD2. Germline loops: CDR1 SEHNR, CDR2 FQNEAQ (reference sequence). V was clipped by 4 bases and J by 9 bases; unmatched bases: 14. The CDR3 sequence is 16 residues long. CDR3 nucleotide sequence: TGTGCCAGCAGCTACGTCCCGGGACTAGTAGGAAGTGAGCAGTTCTTC. This sequence encodes CASSYVPGLVGSEQFF.

The chain combines TRBV6-5 with TRBJ2-7, with 13 bases aligning to TRBD2. Germline V CDR1 and CDR2: MNHEY, SVGAGI. The CDR3 has 16 residues. With V trimmed by 4 bases and J by 5 bases, 8 bases remained unmatched. For the CDR3, the DNA is TGTGCCAGCAGTTCAGGACTAGCGGGAGCGAACAACGAGCAGTACTTC. It is translated as CASSSGLAGANNEQYF.

This clone was counted a few times. V is TRBV18 and J is TRBJ1-1; D gene ambiguous. The CDR3 runs to 13 residues. Germline V gives CDR1 KGHSH, CDR2 LQKENI. V was pared by 1 base and J by 3 bases, with 6 bases between. The CDR3 nucleotides are TGTGCCAGCTCACCACGAGCGGACACTGAAGCTTTCTTT. Translating gives CASSPRADTEAFF.

This chain connects TRBV7-2 to TRBJ2-1, with 10 bases identical to TRBD2. V shed 4 bases and J 0 bases; nucleotides not matched to a gene: 12. The CDR3 sequence is 19 residues long. Per the germline V gene, CDR1 is SGHTA and CDR2 is FQGNSA. The CDR3 region has the DNA TGTGCCAGCAGCTCCCTAGGGCTAGCGGGAGCCACCTCCTACAATGAGCAGTTCTTC. Its translation: CASSSLGLAGATSYNEQFF. Variable domain in full (rest from reference TRBV7-2 and TRBJ2-1): GAGVSQSPSNKVTEKGKDVELRCDPISGHTALYWYRQSLGQGLEFLIYFQGNSAPDKSGLPSDRFSAERTGGSVSTLTIQRTQQEDSAVYLCASSSLGLAGATSYNEQFFGPGTRLTVL.

The rearrangement uses TRBV18 and TRBJ2-2; D ambiguous. V gave up 3 bases and J gave up 2 bases, with 16 bases separating them. CDR1 and CDR2 from the germline V gene are KGHSH and LQKENI. CDR3 length: 17 residues. The CDR3 sequence is CASSPLTPPLNTGELFF. The CDR3, as DNA: TGTGCCAGCTCACCGTTAACTCCCCCCTTAAACACCGGGGAGCTGTTTTTT.

The chain recombines TRBV18 with TRBJ1-2; 8 nucleotides align to TRBD1. V shed 2 bases and J 8 bases; nucleotides not matched to a gene: 7. This CDR3 has 14 amino acids. The germline gives CDR1 KGHSH, CDR2 LQKENI. CDR3 sequence reads: CASSPGQGTSGYTF. As DNA, the CDR3 is TGTGCCAGCTCACCAGGACAGGGAACGTCGGGCTACACCTTC.

This clone has just a few counts. The chain is built from TRBV2 and TRBJ2-3; 7 bases are a match to TRBD2. The V gene's germline CDR1 is SNHLY and CDR2 FYNNEI. J gave up 0 bases and V 7 bases, and 4 bases lay outside the gene matches. CDR3 length: 14 residues. CDR3 coding DNA: TGTGCCAGCACCCCGGGGGGTAGCACAGATACGCAGTATTTT. Translating it yields CASTPGGSTDTQYF.

V is TRBV2 and J is TRBJ2-1, with D tentatively TRBD1 or TRBD2 (5 bases each). The V gene's germline CDR1 is SNHLY and CDR2 FYNNEI. The CDR3 covers 14 residues. Trimming pared 8 bases from V and 2 bases from J, leaving 13 bases between. CDR3: CASQGGRTYNEQFF. The DNA of the CDR3 is TGTGCCAGCCAGGGCGGGCGAACCTACAATGAGCAGTTCTTC.

The chain uses TRBV5-1 and TRBJ2-1; TRBD2 aligns across 16 bases. This CDR3 is 15 amino acids long. V shed 4 bases and J 8 bases; nucleotides not matched to a gene: 3. The V gene's germline CDR1 is SGHRS and CDR2 YFSETQ. The CDR3 nucleotides are TGCGCCAGCAGCGCCGGGACTAGCGGGAGGGATGAGCAGTTCTTC. It encodes CASSAGTSGRDEQFF.

This chain uses TRBV2 with TRBJ2-7; D call uncertain. Trimming cost V 8 bases and J 5 bases, with 13 bases left between them. Germline V lookup: CDR1 SNHLY, CDR2 FYNNEI. The length of the CDR3 is 12 residues. CDR3 in DNA: TGTGCCAGCCTCTGGTTTGGAAACGAGCAGTACTTC. Residues: CASLWFGNEQYF.

The V call is TRBV30, the J call TRBJ1-5; possibly TRBD1 for D (5 bases). Germline values: CDR1 GTSNPN, CDR2 SVGIG (reference sequence). This CDR3 region has 12 residues. The V end lost 3 bases, the J end lost 9 bases, and 12 bases lay between the germline ends. This CDR3 is CAWSRTQGPQHF. The CDR3 coding sequence is TGTGCCTGGAGCCGAACCCAGGGGCCCCAGCATTTT. Using reference TRBV30 and TRBJ1-5 for the parts outside the CDR3, the full variable domain is SQTIHQWPATLVQPVGSPLSLECTVEGTSNPNLYWYRQAAGRGLQLLFYSVGIGQISSEVPQNLSASRPQDRQFILSSKKLLLSDSGFYLCAWSRTQGPQHFGDGTRLSIL.

The chain recombines TRBV7-9 with TRBJ2-2; 12 nucleotides align to TRBD2. V was clipped by 3 bases and J by 2 bases; unmatched bases: 4. CDR1 and CDR2 (germline): SEHNR, FQNEAQ (reference sequence). The CDR3 runs 17 residues. CDR3 sequence (DNA): TGTGCCAGCAGCTTCCGACTAGCGGGAGCCAACACCGGGGAGCTGTTTTTT. It translates to CASSFRLAGANTGELFF.

V gene TRBV2 combines with J gene TRBJ2-5; D is undetermined. The germline CDR1 and CDR2 sequences are SNHLY and FYNNEI. The V end was cut by 4 bases, the J end by 1 base, with 7 bases between. The CDR3 covers 13 residues. CDR3 nucleotide sequence: TGTGCCAGCAGTGTTAACCTCCAAGAGACCCAGTACTTC. It translates to CASSVNLQETQYF.

Only one count was recorded for this clone. The rearrangement joins TRBV19 to TRBJ2-3; 11 bases match TRBD2. J lost 2 bases, V lost 5 bases, and 3 bases had no gene match. Per germline, CDR1 LNHDA and CDR2 SQIVND (reference sequence). The CDR3 length is 15 residues. The CDR3 nucleotides are TGTGCCAGTAGTGCGGGACTAGCGGTCACAGATACGCAGTATTTT. Amino acids: CASSAGLAVTDTQYF.

The rearrangement links TRBV5-1 to TRBJ1-5; no firm D call. CDR1 is SGHRS, CDR2 YFSETQ, per germline. Trimming cost V 0 bases and J 2 bases, with 9 bases left between them. This CDR3 comprises 15 residues. The DNA of the CDR3 is TGCGCCAGCAGCTTGGACCCGGCGGGCAATCAGCCCCAGCATTTT. It is translated as CASSLDPAGNQPQHF.

The chain carries TRBV2 and TRBJ2-3, with 14 bases matching TRBD2. J was trimmed by 5 bases and V by 6 bases; bases with no gene match: 7. Germline V gives CDR1 SNHLY, CDR2 FYNNEI. The CDR3 totals 16 residues. For the CDR3, the DNA is TGTGCCAGCAGGGTTGGGACTAGCGGGAGCGGAGATACGCAGTATTTT. Its protein product is CASRVGTSGSGDTQYF.

The table lists this clone with a few counts. J is TRBJ1-3 and V is TRBV28, with a tentative D call TRBD1 (5 bases). Trimming took 3 bases from V and 3 from J, leaving 9 bases between them. The CDR3 runs to 14 residues. The germline V gene has CDR1 MDHEN and CDR2 SYDVKM. DNA of the CDR3: TGTGCCAGCAGTTTCGCAGGGCTTGGAAACACCATATATTTT. Translated: CASSFAGLGNTIYF.